This is a list of T cell receptor beta chains from one sample in a study of shared T cell receptors in the human thymus. The table came from immunoSEQ multiplex PCR; TCRdb's copy has only in-frame clones and leaves some out. The sample holds 550,000 to 800,000 clones, approximately 85% seen once. This same sample was also part of a study on human thymus T cells.

Sequenced input: thymocytes. The receptors were gathered from a girl under three years old with a congenital heart defect. Both conserved end residues are part of each CDR3. D genes are given only for firm matches. Clone size is shown for a subset of rows, as once, few, many or a class of expanded clone.

J,size,D,V,DNA,CDR3
TRBJ1-2,-,TRBD1,TRBV4-1,TGCGCCAGCAGCCCATGGGACAGGGCAAGGGATGGCTACACCTTC,CASSPWDRARDGYTF
TRBJ1-6,-,-,TRBV9,TGTGCCAGCAGCGTAGGAAGGGTCAGGGGATCCTATAATTCACCCCTCCACTTT,CASSVGRVRGSYNSPLHF
TRBJ2-5,-,TRBD1,TRBV5-1,TGCGCCAGCAGCTCCCACCCAGGACAGGGGGCTGCACTCCAAGAGACCCAGTACTTC,CASSSHPGQGAALQETQYF
TRBJ2-1,-,-,TRBV6-5,TGTGCCAGCACTCGACTAGGGGAGCAGTTCTTC,CASTRLGEQFF
TRBJ1-2,-,TRBD1,TRBV18,TGTGCCAGCTCAAGTTGTCGGGGCTGGGACAGACACTATGGCTACACCTTC,CASSSCRGWDRHYGYTF
TRBJ2-7,-,TRBD2,TRBV12-5,TGTGCTAGTGGTTTGGTACAAATCTCTAGCGGGGACTACGAGCAGTACTTC,CASGLVQISSGDYEQYF
TRBJ1-1,-,-,TRBV10-3,TGTGCCATCAGTGAGTCGAAGGGTCCTTGGACTGGGATGATGAACACTGAAGCTTTCTTT,CAISESKGPWTGMMNTEAFF
TRBJ2-7,-,TRBD1,TRBV2,TGTGCCAGCAGGGTGGGACAGTCCTACGAGCAGTACTTC,CASRVGQSYEQYF
TRBJ1-2,-,-,TRBV20-1,TGCAGTGCGAACCGGTGGGGCTACACCTTC,CSANRWGYTF
TRBJ1-1,-,-,TRBV30,TGTGCCTGGAGTGACCGGGGACACCCTGGGACTGAAGCTTTCTTT,CAWSDRGHPGTEAFF
TRBJ1-1,few,-,TRBV27,TGTGCCAGCAGTTTTGAGGGCGGAAGGGGGTCGAACACTGAAGCTTTCTTT,CASSFEGGRGSNTEAFF
TRBJ2-7,-,TRBD1,TRBV5-5,TGTGCCAGCAGCTACCGGCGGGGACAGGTCTCCTACGAGCAGTACTTC,CASSYRRGQVSYEQYF
TRBJ2-3,-,TRBD2,TRBV11-2,TGTGCCAGCAGTCCACGGGGGGTAGTCACAGATACGCAGTATTTT,CASSPRGVVTDTQYF
TRBJ1-2,-,TRBD1,TRBV5-1,TGCGCCAGCGGGCCGGGACAGAATGTCTATGGCTACACCTTC,CASGPGQNVYGYTF
TRBJ2-5,-,TRBD2,TRBV4-1,TGCGCCAGCAGAAAAGAGGGGACTAGCAAGTCTCCCGGGACCCAGTACTTC,CASRKEGTSKSPGTQYF
TRBJ2-3,-,-,TRBV4-1,TGCGCCAGCAGCCAAGGCCAAGGCGAGGTTCGGACAGTCGGAACAGATACGCAGTATTTT,CASSQGQGEVRTVGTDTQYF
TRBJ1-2,-,-,TRBV5-1,TGCGCCAGCAGCTTAAACTCGTGGGGCTACACCTTC,CASSLNSWGYTF
TRBJ2-7,-,-,TRBV7-9,TGTGCCAGCAGCTTAGCGACTGGGCAGGGGGGTATGTACGAGCAGTACTTC,CASSLATGQGGMYEQYF
TRBJ2-3,-,TRBD2,TRBV10-2,TGCGCCAGCAGTGAGAGCGAACGGGGGGGCTGGTCGCGGATCACAGATACGCAGTATTTT,CASSESERGGWSRITDTQYF
TRBJ2-5,-,-,TRBV5-1,TGCGCCAGCAGCTTGGCAGGGCGGTTGGAGACCCAGTACTTC,CASSLAGRLETQYF
TRBJ1-1,-,TRBD1,TRBV5-5,TGTGCCAGCAGCTCGGTGGACAGGGGCACTGAAGCTTTCTTT,CASSSVDRGTEAFF
TRBJ1-2,-,-,TRBV7-2,TGTGCCAGCAGCCCCAGGACAGACGACTATGGCTACACCTTC,CASSPRTDDYGYTF